This record concerns one T cell receptor beta chain sequence. The antigen remains unidentified. This sample's time point: cycle 4 day 1 (C4D1), after five to seven weeks of nivolumab. Every patient experienced relapse after autologous stem cell transplantation, and brentuximab vedotin exposure varied. This sample is drawn from a study of PD-1 blockade in classical Hodgkin lymphoma. Whole-study results and caveats: Relative to healthy donors, newly diagnosed patients reportedly had lower baseline TCR diversity, which was reported as lower still in relapsed/refractory patients. Patients starting nivolumab less than 1 year after ASCT had lower diversity and were excluded from later analyses.

V lost 1 base to trimming and J lost 2 bases; unmatched junction nucleotides: 18. The germline V gene encodes CDR1 LNHNV and CDR2 YYDKDF (reference sequence). There are 20 residues in the CDR3. Profiling relied on immunoSEQ multiplex PCR, and the TCRdb table lists in-frame clones only, not all of them. The table lists some 90,000 clones, 78% of them singletons, with roughly 10% in the top ten. This material consisted of peripheral blood mononuclear cells (PBMCs), taken before the fourth cycle of nivolumab. The sequence was obtained from a human donor with classical Hodgkin lymphoma. This rearrangement joins TRBV15 to TRBJ1-1; 8 nucleotides line up with TRBD1. The DNA for the CDR3 is TGTGCCACCAGCAGAGTCCCGACAGGGGTCCGTTTTGTTGATAACACTGAAGCTTTCTTT. Translated, it gives CATSRVPTGVRFVDNTEAFF.